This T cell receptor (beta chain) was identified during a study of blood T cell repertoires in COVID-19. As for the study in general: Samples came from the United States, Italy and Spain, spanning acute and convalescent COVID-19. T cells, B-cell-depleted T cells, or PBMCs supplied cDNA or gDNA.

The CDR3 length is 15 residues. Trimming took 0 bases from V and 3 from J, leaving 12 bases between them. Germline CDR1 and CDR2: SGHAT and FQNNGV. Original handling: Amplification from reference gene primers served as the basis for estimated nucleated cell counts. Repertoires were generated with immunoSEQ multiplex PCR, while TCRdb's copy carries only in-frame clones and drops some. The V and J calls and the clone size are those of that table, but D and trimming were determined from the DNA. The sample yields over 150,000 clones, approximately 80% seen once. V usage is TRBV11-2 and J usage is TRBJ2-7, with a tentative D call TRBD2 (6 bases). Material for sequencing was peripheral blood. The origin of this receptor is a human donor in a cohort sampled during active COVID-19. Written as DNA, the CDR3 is TGTGCCAGCAGCTTAGAGATGACGGGACTCTACGAGCAGTACTTC. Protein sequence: CASSLEMTGLYEQYF.